The clone carrying this TCR beta chain came up many times. These data originate in a study of T-cell reconstitution after alpha-beta-depleted transplantation in children. Germline CDR1 SGHAT, CDR2 FQNNGV. This CDR3 is built from 14 residues. Trimming pared 5 bases from V and 5 bases from J, leaving 16 bases between. As it was prepared, the TCRbeta library received unique molecular identifiers. TCRdb reprocessed the PCR reads via MiXCR and lists one record per CDR3 protein. This table has over 550,000 distinct CDR3 sequences, about 10% appearing once. The V gene is TRBV11-2, the J gene TRBJ2-7, with unresolved D. The sequence derives from a human donor who donated a stem cell graft to a child with acute myeloid leukemia. Specimen: PBMCs from the stem cell graft donor, collected from the stem cell graft. CDR3 residues: CASSALRSFNEQYF. In DNA, the CDR3 is TGTGCCAGCAGCGCTCTGCGAAGTTTCAACGAGCAGTACTTC.